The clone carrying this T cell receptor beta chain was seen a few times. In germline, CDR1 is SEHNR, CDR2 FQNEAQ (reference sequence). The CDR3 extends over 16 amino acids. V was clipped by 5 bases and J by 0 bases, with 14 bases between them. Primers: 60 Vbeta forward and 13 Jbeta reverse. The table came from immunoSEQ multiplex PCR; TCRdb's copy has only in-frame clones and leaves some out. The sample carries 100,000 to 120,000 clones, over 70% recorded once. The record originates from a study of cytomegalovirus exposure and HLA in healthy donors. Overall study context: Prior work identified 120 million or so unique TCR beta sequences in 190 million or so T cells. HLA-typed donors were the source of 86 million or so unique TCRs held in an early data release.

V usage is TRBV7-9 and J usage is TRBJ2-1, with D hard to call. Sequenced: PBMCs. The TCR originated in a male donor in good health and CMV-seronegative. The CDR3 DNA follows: TGTGCCAGCAGCCTTTCCTTAGCCAGCTCCTACAATGAGCAGTTCTTC. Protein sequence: CASSLSLASSYNEQFF. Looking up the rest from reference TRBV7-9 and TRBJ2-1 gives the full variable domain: DTGVSQNPRHKITKRGQNVTFRCDPISEHNRLYWYRQTLGQGPEFLTYFQNEAQLEKSRLLSDRFSAERPKGSFSTLEIQRTEQGDSAMYLCASSLSLASSYNEQFFGPGTRLTVL.